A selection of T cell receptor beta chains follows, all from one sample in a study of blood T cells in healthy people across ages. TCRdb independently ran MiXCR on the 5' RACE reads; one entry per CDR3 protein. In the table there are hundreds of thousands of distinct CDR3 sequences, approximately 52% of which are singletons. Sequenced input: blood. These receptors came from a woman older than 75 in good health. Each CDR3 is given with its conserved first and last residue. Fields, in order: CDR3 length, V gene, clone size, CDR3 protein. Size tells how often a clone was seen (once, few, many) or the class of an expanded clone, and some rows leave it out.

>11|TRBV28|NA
CATNSPRWQYF
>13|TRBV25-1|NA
CASRSTTAPACHF
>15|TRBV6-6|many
CASSTGFANTGELFF
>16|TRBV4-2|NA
CASSQDQWGSYNEQFF
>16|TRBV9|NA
CASSVVAGGHLDEQFF
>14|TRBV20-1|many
CSARDPGLRYEQYF
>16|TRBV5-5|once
CASSQRGQGSTGELFF
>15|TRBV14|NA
CASSQEGQDTDTQYF
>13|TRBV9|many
CASSPRVTDTQYF
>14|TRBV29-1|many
CSVASDRGSKEQFF